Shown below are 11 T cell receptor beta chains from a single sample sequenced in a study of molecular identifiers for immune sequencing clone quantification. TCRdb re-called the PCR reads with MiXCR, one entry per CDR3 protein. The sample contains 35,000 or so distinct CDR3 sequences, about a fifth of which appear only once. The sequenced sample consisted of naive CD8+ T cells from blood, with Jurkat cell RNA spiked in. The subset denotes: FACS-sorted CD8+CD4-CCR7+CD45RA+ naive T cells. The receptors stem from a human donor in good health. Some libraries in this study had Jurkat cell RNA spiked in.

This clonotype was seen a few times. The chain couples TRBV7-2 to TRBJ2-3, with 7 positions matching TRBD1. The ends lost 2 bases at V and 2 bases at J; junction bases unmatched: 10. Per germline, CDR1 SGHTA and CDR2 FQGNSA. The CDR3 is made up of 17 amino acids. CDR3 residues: CASSLPIGTELTDTQYF. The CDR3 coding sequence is TGTGCCAGCAGCTTACCTATTGGGACAGAGCTCACAGATACGCAGTATTTT.

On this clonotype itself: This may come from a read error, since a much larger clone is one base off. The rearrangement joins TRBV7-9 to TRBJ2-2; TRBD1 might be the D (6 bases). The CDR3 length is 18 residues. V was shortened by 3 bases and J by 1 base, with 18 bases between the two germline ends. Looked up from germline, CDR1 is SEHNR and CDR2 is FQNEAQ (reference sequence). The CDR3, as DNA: TGTGCCAGCAGCTTGGGTGAATCTTGGACAGAGAACACCGGGGAGCTGTTTTTT. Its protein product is CASSLGESWTENTGELFF.

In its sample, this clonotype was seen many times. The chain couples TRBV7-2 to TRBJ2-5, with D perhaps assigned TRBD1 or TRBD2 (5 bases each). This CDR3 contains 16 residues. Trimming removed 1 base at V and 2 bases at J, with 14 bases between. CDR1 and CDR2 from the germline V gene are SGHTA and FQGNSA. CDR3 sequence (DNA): TGTGCCAGCAGCTTAGGGGTTGGGGGTTATCAAGAGACCCAGTACTTC. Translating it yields CASSLGVGGYQETQYF.

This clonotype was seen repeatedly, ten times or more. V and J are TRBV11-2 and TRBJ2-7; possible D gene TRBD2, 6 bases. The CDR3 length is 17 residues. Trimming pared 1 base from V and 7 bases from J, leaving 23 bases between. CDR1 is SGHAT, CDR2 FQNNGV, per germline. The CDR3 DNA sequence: TGTGCCAGCAGCTTAGGTGGGGGGTATGGTTTGGGCTCTGAGCAGTACTTC. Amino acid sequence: CASSLGGGYGLGSEQYF. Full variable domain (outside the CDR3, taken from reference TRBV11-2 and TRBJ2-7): EAGVAQSPRYKIIEKRQSVAFWCNPISGHATLYWYQQILGQGPKLLIQFQNNGVVDDSQLPKDRFSAERLKGVDSTLKIQPAKLEDSAVYLCASSLGGGYGLGSEQYFGPGTRLTVT.

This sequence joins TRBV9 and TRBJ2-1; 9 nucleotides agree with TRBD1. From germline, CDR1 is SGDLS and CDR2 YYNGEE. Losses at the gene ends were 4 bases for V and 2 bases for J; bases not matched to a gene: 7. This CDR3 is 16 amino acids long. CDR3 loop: CASSPRTGATYNEQFF. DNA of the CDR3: TGTGCCAGCAGCCCCCGGACAGGGGCTACCTACAATGAGCAGTTCTTC. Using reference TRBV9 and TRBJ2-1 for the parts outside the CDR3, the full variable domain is DSGVTQTPKHLITATGQRVTLRCSPRSGDLSVYWYQQSLDQGLQFLIQYYNGEERAKGNILERFSAQQFPDLHSELNLSSLELGDSALYFCASSPRTGATYNEQFFGPGTRLTVL.

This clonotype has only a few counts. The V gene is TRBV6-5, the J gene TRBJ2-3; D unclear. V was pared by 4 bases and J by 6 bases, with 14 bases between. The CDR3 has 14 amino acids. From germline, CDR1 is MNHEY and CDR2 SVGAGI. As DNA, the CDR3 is TGTGCCAGCAGTTCACTGACACCCTCCGATACGCAGTATTTT. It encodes CASSSLTPSDTQYF.

CDR3 protein: CATSDSSGISYEQYF. In DNA form, the CDR3 reads TGTGCCACCAGTGACTCGAGCGGGATATCCTACGAGCAGTACTTC. The chain joins TRBV24-1 to TRBJ2-7, with 7 bases identical to TRBD2. From germline, CDR1 is KGHDR and CDR2 SFDVKD. The CDR3 loop spans 15 amino acids. V trimming: 4 bases; J trimming: 1 base; junction bases outside the gene matches: 6.

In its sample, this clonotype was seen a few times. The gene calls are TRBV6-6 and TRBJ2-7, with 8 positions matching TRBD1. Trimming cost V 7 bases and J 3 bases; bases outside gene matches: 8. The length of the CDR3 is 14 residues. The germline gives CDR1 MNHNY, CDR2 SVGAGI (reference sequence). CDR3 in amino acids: CASKGQVYSYEQYF. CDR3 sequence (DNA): TGTGCCAGCAAGGGACAGGTTTATAGCTACGAGCAGTACTTC.

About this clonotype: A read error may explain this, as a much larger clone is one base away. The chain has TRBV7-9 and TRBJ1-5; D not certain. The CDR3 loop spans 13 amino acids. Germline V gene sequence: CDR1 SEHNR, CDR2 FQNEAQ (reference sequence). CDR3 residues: CASSKAENRPQHF. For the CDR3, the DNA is TGTGCCAGCAGCAAGGCAGAGAATCGGCCCCAGCATTTT.

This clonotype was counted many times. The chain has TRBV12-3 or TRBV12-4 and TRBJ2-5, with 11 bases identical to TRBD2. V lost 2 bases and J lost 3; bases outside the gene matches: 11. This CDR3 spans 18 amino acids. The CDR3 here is CASSLMISGRAVKETQYF. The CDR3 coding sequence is TGTGCCAGCAGTTTAATGATTAGCGGGAGGGCCGTTAAAGAGACCCAGTACTTC.

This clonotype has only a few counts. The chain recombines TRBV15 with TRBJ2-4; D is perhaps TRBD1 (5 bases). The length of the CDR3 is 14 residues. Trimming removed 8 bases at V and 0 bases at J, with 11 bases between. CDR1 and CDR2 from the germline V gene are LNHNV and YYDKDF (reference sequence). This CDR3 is CATSDRLAKNIQYF. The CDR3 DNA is TGTGCCACCTCCGACAGACTAGCCAAAAACATTCAGTACTTC. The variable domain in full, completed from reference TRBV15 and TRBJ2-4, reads DAMVIQNPRYQVTQFGKPVTLSCSQTLNHNVMYWYQQKSSQAPKLLFHYYDKDFNNEADTPDNFQSRRPNTSFCFLDIRSPGLGDTAMYLCATSDRLAKNIQYFGAGTRLSVL.